These T cell receptor beta chains were read from a single sample in a study of response to subunit inactivated influenza vaccine. TCRdb fed the RT-PCR reads into MiXCR, producing one record per CDR3 protein. This table holds hundreds of thousands of distinct CDR3 sequences, 25% found once. Source: CD4+ T cells sorted from PBMCs, taken 4 to 6 days after vaccination. The receptors derive from a man aged 45-65 years who received an inactivated influenza vaccine. CDR3s include the opening cysteine and the closing phenylalanine or tryptophan. D genes are given only for firm matches. The size field is filled for only some rows; it gives once, few, many or a size class.

CDR3aa	CDR3nt	abundance	v_gene	j_gene	d_gene
CSAGRASYNEQFF	TGCAGTGCAGGACGGGCCTCCTACAATGAGCAGTTCTTC	few	TRBV20-1	TRBJ2-1	-
CAWHGQGALGYTF	TGTGCCTGGCACGGACAGGGGGCGCTTGGCTACACCTTC	-	TRBV30	TRBJ1-2	TRBD1
CASSLRLAGGPGYNEQFF	TGTGCCAGCAGCTTACGGCTAGCGGGGGGGCCGGGGTACAATGAGCAGTTCTTC	few	TRBV7-6	TRBJ2-1	TRBD2
CAISRDRVETQYF	TGTGCCATCAGCCGGGACAGGGTGGAGACCCAGTACTTC	-	TRBV10-3	TRBJ2-5	TRBD1
CASTNRAHGYTF	TGTGCCAGCACCAACAGGGCCCATGGCTACACCTTC	-	TRBV28	TRBJ1-2	-
CASSTGTGLWEQYF	TGTGCCAGCAGCACCGGGACAGGCCTCTGGGAGCAGTACTTC	few	TRBV7-2	TRBJ2-7	TRBD1
CASSRTRGGLQETQYF	TGCGCCAGCAGCCGTACGCGGGGGGGCCTCCAAGAGACCCAGTACTTC	-	TRBV4-3	TRBJ2-5	TRBD2
CASSLLAGAETQYF	TGTGCCAGCAGCTTGTTAGCGGGAGCGGAGACCCAGTACTTC	-	TRBV5-6	TRBJ2-5	TRBD2
CASSRSSGGNEQFF	TGTGCCAGCAGTCGATCTAGCGGGGGCAATGAGCAGTTCTTC	-	TRBV12-3/TRBV12-4	TRBJ2-1	TRBD2
CASSLEASGVRAYEQYF	TGCGCCAGCAGCTTGGAGGCTTCAGGGGTGAGGGCCTACGAGCAGTACTTC	-	TRBV5-1	TRBJ2-7	-
CAISEQGVNYGYTF	TGTGCCATCAGTGAACAGGGGGTCAACTATGGCTACACCTTC	many	TRBV10-3	TRBJ1-2	TRBD1
CASSPERGLYGYTF	TGTGCCAGCAGCCCAGAGAGGGGACTCTATGGCTACACCTTC	few	TRBV5-5	TRBJ1-2	-
CASSLSLNSGANVLTF	TGTGCCAGCAGCTTAAGTCTTAACTCTGGGGCCAACGTCCTGACTTTC	few	TRBV11-2	TRBJ2-6	-